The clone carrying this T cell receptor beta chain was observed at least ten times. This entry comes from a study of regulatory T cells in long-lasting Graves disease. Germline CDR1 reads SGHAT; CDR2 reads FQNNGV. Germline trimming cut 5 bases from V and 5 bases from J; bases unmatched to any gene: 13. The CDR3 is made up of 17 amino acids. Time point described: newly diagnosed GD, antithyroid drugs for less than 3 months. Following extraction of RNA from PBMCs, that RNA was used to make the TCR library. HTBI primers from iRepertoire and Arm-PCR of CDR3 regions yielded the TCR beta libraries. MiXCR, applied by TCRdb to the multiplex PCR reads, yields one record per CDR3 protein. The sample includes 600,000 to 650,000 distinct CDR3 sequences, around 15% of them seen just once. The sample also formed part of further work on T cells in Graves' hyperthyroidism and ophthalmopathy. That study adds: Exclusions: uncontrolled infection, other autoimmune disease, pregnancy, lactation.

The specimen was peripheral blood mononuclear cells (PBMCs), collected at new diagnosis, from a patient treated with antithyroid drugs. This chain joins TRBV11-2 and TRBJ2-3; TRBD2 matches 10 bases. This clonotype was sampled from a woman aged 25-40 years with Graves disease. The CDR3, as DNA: TGTGCCAGCAGCCCCCTCCGTCTAGCGGGAGACAGAGATACGCAGTATTTT. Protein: CASSPLRLAGDRDTQYF.